Described below is a single TCR beta chain sequence and its context. Only in-frame clones appear in the TCRdb table, and some are missing; sequencing was by immunoSEQ multiplex PCR. The sample includes about 99,000 clones, 87% of them seen just once. This sample was taken from a study of T cell responses to AZD1222 COVID-19 vaccine. The clonotype comes from an adult in good health. The sample in question was peripheral blood, obtained on day 0 of AZD1222 vaccination.

Here the CDR3 reads CASSLVRFSGANVLTF. The CDR3 DNA sequence: TGTGCCAGCAGCTTAGTACGGTTCTCTGGGGCCAACGTCCTGACTTTC. This chain joins TRBV7-8 and TRBJ2-6, with no clear D. Per germline, CDR1 SGHVS and CDR2 FQNEAQ. The V end was cut by 1 base, the J end by 0 bases, with 7 bases between. The CDR3 contains 16 residues.